This TCR beta chain was profiled in a study of T-cell memory formation after mild COVID-19. Study at large: Clustering of TCRs was largely donor specific. Study-wide results and limits: CD4+ contracting clones lay mainly in CM and EM, CD8+ ones in EMRA. That cross-reactive memory joined was suggested by some responding clones appearing in pre-infection memory.

Germline loops: CDR1 SGHRS, CDR2 YFSETQ. The CDR3 sequence is 17 residues long. V shed 3 bases, J shed 4 bases, and the junction held 16 bases outside the gene matches. As concerns this clonotype: Its antigen is as yet unknown.

TCRdb fed the 5' RACE reads into MiXCR, producing one record per CDR3 protein. The sample has roughly 68,000 distinct CDR3 sequences; approximately 16% are singletons. The source material was PBMCs or a T cell subset sorted from them (not recorded which). The sequence derives from an adult woman who had mild COVID-19 (a few samples of this study predate the infection). Cell type and time point are not known. V gene TRBV5-1 combines with J gene TRBJ2-7, with TRBD1 matching 7 bases. The CDR3 region is CASSSPTGTTRLYEQYF. The DNA of the CDR3 is TGCGCCAGCAGCTCCCCGACAGGGACAACCAGGTTGTACGAGCAGTACTTC.